These 2 T cell receptor beta chains originate from one sample sequenced in a study of shared clonotypes between healthy human individuals. Sequencing was performed with immunoSEQ multiplex PCR; in TCRdb, only in-frame clones are kept and a portion is missing. The table includes around 700,000 clones, roughly 70% detected once. The material sequenced was memory CD4+ T cells sorted from blood. Subset reported: CD45RA-negative fraction. These receptors were obtained from a woman aged 25 to 45 in good health.

Concerning this clone itself: Other nucleotide sequences in the sample specify the same CDR3. The CDR3 spells CASSAGGNTQYF. The CDR3 DNA reads TGTGCCAGCAGTGCTGGGGGAAATACGCAGTATTTT. V gene TRBV2 combines with J gene TRBJ2-3, with D perhaps being TRBD1 or TRBD2 (5 bases each). Per germline, CDR1 SNHLY and CDR2 FYNNEI. V was pared by 4 bases and J by 7 bases, with 9 bases between. The CDR3 length is 12 residues. The whole variable domain, filled in from reference TRBV2 and TRBJ2-3, reads EPEVTQTPSHQVTQMGQEVILRCVPISNHLYFYWYRQILGQKVEFLVSFYNNEISEKSEIFDDQFSVERPDGSNFTLKIRSTKLEDSAMYFCASSAGGNTQYFGPGTRLTVL.

The J gene is TRBJ2-7, the V gene TRBV7-2, with 8 bases fitting TRBD2. The junction had 9 bases not matched to a gene; V was cut back by 2 bases and J by 6 bases. This CDR3 spans 15 amino acids. CDR1 and CDR2 (germline): SGHTA, FQGNSA. CDR3 DNA sequence: TGTGCCAGCAGCTTACATCCAGCGGGAGCAGCCGAGCAGTACTTC. Protein: CASSLHPAGAAEQYF. The full variable domain, in which reference TRBV7-2 and TRBJ2-7 provide the parts outside the CDR3, is GAGVSQSPSNKVTEKGKDVELRCDPISGHTALYWYRQSLGQGLEFLIYFQGNSAPDKSGLPSDRFSAERTGGSVSTLTIQRTQQEDSAVYLCASSLHPAGAAEQYFGPGTRLTVT.